This T cell receptor (beta chain) was identified during a study of CD8+ T cells in alopecia areata. Indicated treatment: oral pan-JAK inhibitor, 5-10 mg twice daily. This clone was detected a few times. V dropped 4 bases and J dropped 5 bases, with 9 bases sitting between them. Germline values: CDR1 KGHSH, CDR2 LQKENI. This CDR3 region has 13 residues. Isolated RNA was reverse transcribed into cDNA used as the sequencing template. Assay used: immunoSEQ multiplex PCR; TCRdb lists only in-frame clones, some missing. The table records a few hundred thousand clones, 30% to 40% of them present only once. J is TRBJ2-1 and V is TRBV18, with D possibly TRBD2 on 5 matching bases. The source material was CD4+ T cells sorted from blood, sampled around week 30, from a patient treated with tofacitinib. This sequence was found in a human donor with alopecia areata. In DNA form, the CDR3 reads TGTGCCAGCTCACTTACTAGGGACAATGAGCAGTTCTTC. Protein sequence: CASSLTRDNEQFF.